This TCR beta chain was sequenced for a study of T-cell memory formation after mild COVID-19. Study as a whole: Each donor largely had its own TCR clusters.

Study-level findings and limits: Some SARS-CoV-2-responding clones were already detected in memory before infection. Clones that shrank (day 15 to 85) were balanced CD4/CD8, whereas later expanders leaned CD4+.

CDR1 and CDR2 from the germline V gene are DFQATT and SNEGSKA (reference sequence). The CDR3 has 14 amino acids. V lost 0 bases and J lost 4; bases outside the gene matches: 3. In TCRdb, the 5' RACE reads were re-called with MiXCR into one record per CDR3 protein. Among approximately 500,000 distinct CDR3 sequences, roughly 25% were seen once, and the ten largest hold roughly an eighth. As for this clonotype: Antigen unknown.

The source of this sequence is an adult woman who had mild COVID-19 (a few samples of this study predate the infection). Cell type and time point are not known. The chain has TRBV20-1 and TRBJ2-7, with 10 nucleotides matching TRBD2. Sequencing was carried out using PBMCs or a T cell subset sorted from them (not recorded which). The CDR3: CSARDLAGVYEQYF. CDR3 bases: TGCAGTGCTAGAGATCTAGCGGGAGTTTACGAGCAGTACTTC.